This T cell receptor (beta chain) was sequenced in a study of Ad26.COV2.S vaccination and SARS-CoV-2 variants. V was trimmed by 3 bases and J by 1 base, leaving 10 bases between them. The CDR3 is 14 residues long. Germline CDR1 is SGHRS and CDR2 is YFSETQ. Only in-frame clones appear in the TCRdb table, and some are missing; sequencing was by immunoSEQ multiplex PCR. The data show hundreds of thousands of clones, with roughly 90% seen just once and around 1.4% held by the top ten. Specified treatment: roughly 20 received Ad26.COV2.S at low or high dose, single or two shots; 5 received placebo; per-sample allocation not given. Sample collection was performed on day 63 after the first vaccine or placebo injection. An Ad26 vector expressing Wuhan-strain SARS-CoV-2 spike served as the vaccine. This clone was detected ten times or more. Its specificity is unknown. Study-level points and caveats: With respect to non-spike TCR breadth, vaccine and placebo recipients were similar.

This receptor was obtained from a person between 18 and 59 years old who received the Ad26.COV2.S COVID-19 vaccine or a placebo. V and J are TRBV5-1 and TRBJ1-1; no firm D call. The sequencing here drew on peripheral blood, taken in a trial of Ad26.COV2.S vaccine versus placebo. CDR3 amino acids: CASSYTTKNTEAFF. The CDR3 region has the DNA TGCGCCAGCAGCTATACTACAAAGAACACTGAAGCTTTCTTT.